Following are 25 T cell receptor beta chains from one sample sequenced in a study of blood T cells in healthy people across ages. Primers used in a second PCR of about 6 to 11 cycles were a sample-barcoded 5' primer and a J-beta primer mix. TCRdb reanalysed the 5' RACE reads using MiXCR and keeps one entry per CDR3 protein. The table shows roughly 700,000 distinct CDR3 sequences, with roughly 50% occurring only once. Sequencing input: blood. All receptors derive from an older woman in good health.

This chain connects TRBV27 to TRBJ1-2; D is undetermined. Germline CDR1 reads MNHEY; CDR2 reads SMNVEV (reference sequence). CDR3 length: 14 amino acids. The V end was cut by 3 bases, the J end by 2 bases, with 10 bases between. As DNA, the CDR3 is TGTGCCAGCAGTTTGGCGGGGTACAACTATGGCTACACCTTC. Its translation: CASSLAGYNYGYTF.

The J gene is TRBJ2-3, the V gene TRBV29-1; TRBD2 agrees at 9 bases. The CDR3 runs 12 residues. V trimming: 8 bases; J trimming: 9 bases; junction bases outside the gene matches: 9. CDR1 and CDR2 (germline): SQVTM, ANQGSEA. Here the CDR3 reads CSLSAGGGTQYF. The CDR3 DNA sequence: TGCAGCCTCTCAGCGGGAGGCGGCACGCAGTATTTT.

This chain uses TRBV20-1 with TRBJ1-4; 9 bases fit TRBD1. The CDR3 consists of 14 residues. The germline CDR1 and CDR2 sequences are DFQATT and SNEGSKA (reference sequence). The V gene end was trimmed by 3 bases and the J gene end by 6 bases; junction bases not matched to a gene: 5. The chain's CDR3 is CSARNRGLDEKLFF. The CDR3 nucleotides read TGCAGTGCTAGGAACAGGGGGCTCGATGAAAAACTGTTTTTT.

This clonotype has just a few counts. This chain joins TRBV11-2 and TRBJ2-7; perhaps D is TRBD1 or TRBD2 (6 bases each). V lost 2 bases and J lost 6, with 14 bases in between. The CDR3 has 14 residues. Germline assignment: CDR1 SGHAT and CDR2 FQNNGV. The CDR3 loop is CASSLNQGRFEQYF. In DNA, the CDR3 is TGTGCCAGCAGCTTAAACCAGGGGAGGTTCGAGCAGTACTTC.

This clonotype has only a few counts. The chain combines TRBV20-1 with TRBJ1-2; D gene uncertain. In germline, CDR1 is DFQATT, CDR2 SNEGSKA (reference sequence). Trimming took 8 bases from V and 5 from J, leaving 12 bases between them. This CDR3 is built from 11 residues. CDR3 region: CSTYEEYGYTF. As DNA, the CDR3 is TGCAGTACATATGAAGAGTATGGCTACACCTTC.

This clonotype came up many times. This chain connects TRBV29-1 to TRBJ1-2; a weak D match, TRBD1 (5 bases). This CDR3 comprises 12 residues. Trimming stripped 4 bases from V and 7 bases from J, with 13 bases between. Germline V lookup: CDR1 SQVTM, CDR2 ANQGSEA. The DNA of the CDR3 is TGCAGCGTTGGCGCGGGACCGAGTGGCTACACCTTC. Protein sequence: CSVGAGPSGYTF. The full variable domain, with the rest looked up from reference TRBV29-1 and TRBJ1-2, is SAVISQKPSRDICQRGTSLTIQCQVDSQVTMMFWYRQQPGQSLTLIATANQGSEATYESGFVIDKFPISRPNLTFSTLTVSNMSPEDSSIYLCSVGAGPSGYTFGSGTRLTVV.

There are a few counts of this clonotype. A read error may explain this, as a much larger clone is one base away. The gene calls are TRBV7-2 and TRBJ2-7; 7 bases are shared with TRBD1. The CDR3 extends over 13 amino acids. V was clipped by 5 bases and J by 2 bases; unmatched bases: 3. Germline V lookup: CDR1 SGHTA, CDR2 FQGNSA. Here the CDR3 reads CASSVTGTYEQYF. CDR3 sequence (DNA): TGTGCCAGCAGCGTGACAGGGACCTACGAGCAGTACTTC.

The chain recombines TRBV3-1 with TRBJ1-2, with 11 bases aligning to TRBD1. The trim removed 1 base at V and 3 bases at J, leaving 1 base unmatched. This CDR3 has 15 residues. Germline lookup yields CDR1 LGHDT and CDR2 YNNKEL (reference sequence). The CDR3 here is CASSQGTGGYYGYTF. The CDR3 DNA sequence: TGTGCCAGCAGCCAAGGGACAGGGGGCTACTATGGCTACACCTTC.

The chain recombines TRBV7-9 with TRBJ1-1; 8 bases map to TRBD1. CDR1 and CDR2 (germline): SEHNR, FQNEAQ (reference sequence). The CDR3 is 15 residues long. V lost 5 bases and J lost 5; bases outside the gene matches: 10. The CDR3 is CASSRTGRKWTEAFF. The CDR3 DNA follows: TGTGCCAGCAGCCGGACAGGGAGGAAGTGGACTGAAGCTTTCTTT.

V gene TRBV4-1 combines with J gene TRBJ2-1; D unresolved. The germline V gene encodes CDR1 MGHRA and CDR2 YSYEKL. There are 12 residues in the CDR3. The V end lost 1 base, the J end lost 9 bases, and 7 bases lay between the germline ends. This CDR3 is CASSQGFGEQFF. The CDR3 DNA sequence: TGCGCCAGCAGCCAAGGATTTGGTGAGCAGTTCTTC.

The J gene is TRBJ2-5, the V gene TRBV14, with a possible D match to TRBD2 (6 bases). V was shortened by 4 bases and J by 0 bases, with 15 bases between the two germline ends. This CDR3 spans 16 amino acids. CDR1 is SGHDN and CDR2 is FVKESK in the germline V gene. CDR3: CASSLQPLAYQETQYF. As DNA, the CDR3 is TGTGCCAGCAGCCTCCAACCTCTAGCGTACCAAGAGACCCAGTACTTC.

Only a few counts were recorded for this clonotype. The rearrangement links TRBV9 to TRBJ1-1; no clear D gene. Trimming took off 5 bases at V and 3 bases at J, with 17 bases between the two ends. The germline gives CDR1 SGDLS, CDR2 YYNGEE. This CDR3 comprises 15 residues. The CDR3 loop is CASSKWGFKDTEAFF. CDR3 DNA sequence: TGTGCCAGCAGTAAGTGGGGTTTTAAGGACACTGAAGCTTTCTTT.

This clonotype occurred once. The V gene is TRBV29-1, the J gene TRBJ1-5; a possible D gene is TRBD1 (5 bases). The V end lost 1 base, the J end lost 4 bases, and 8 bases lay between the germline ends. Germline V lookup: CDR1 SQVTM, CDR2 ANQGSEA. The CDR3 spans 13 residues. The CDR3, as DNA: TGCAGCGTTGAAGGGGGGAGGAATCAGCCCCAGCATTTT. This codes for CSVEGGRNQPQHF.

This clonotype has a single count. This rearrangement joins TRBV14 to TRBJ2-7; no definite D call. Trimming removed 6 bases at V and 2 bases at J, with 14 bases between. There are 14 residues in the CDR3. Germline CDR1 and CDR2: SGHDN and FVKESK. CDR3 in amino acids: CASRLSGSPYEQYF. In nucleotides, the CDR3 is TGTGCCAGCAGGCTTTCGGGCAGTCCCTACGAGCAGTACTTC.

The chain links TRBV6-5 to TRBJ2-4; D perhaps matches TRBD2 (5 bases). The J call could be wrong; TRBJ2-7 is a better fit for the DNA end. There are 15 residues in the CDR3. From germline, CDR1 is MNHEY and CDR2 SVGAGI. In DNA form, the CDR3 reads TGTGCCAGCAGTTACATCGGGCTAGCCTCCTACGAGCAGTACTTC. Amino acids: CASSYIGLASYEQYF.

This clonotype was counted between two and nine times. The chain is built from TRBV6-2 or TRBV6-3 and TRBJ2-1, with D tentatively TRBD1 or TRBD2 (5 bases each). With 0 bases removed from V and 7 bases from J, the gap between germline ends came to 22 bases. Germline CDR1 reads MNHEY; CDR2 reads SVGEGT. The CDR3 totals 18 residues. CDR3 protein: CASSYSTKGGARENEQFF. The CDR3 bases are TGTGCCAGCAGTTACTCCACCAAAGGTGGGGCCAGGGAGAATGAGCAGTTCTTC.

A few counts support this clonotype. Possible read error: a much larger clone is one base away. The chain is built from TRBV29-1 and TRBJ2-5, with D maybe TRBD1 (7 bases). CDR1 is SQVTM and CDR2 is ANQGSEA in the germline V gene. The CDR3 is 14 residues long. V was cut by 1 base and J by 11 bases, with 20 bases left in between. The CDR3 is CSVEGQGPRGGQYF. For the CDR3, the DNA is TGCAGCGTTGAAGGACAGGGTCCCCGTGGGGGGCAGTACTTC. The full variable domain, completed using reference TRBV29-1 and TRBJ2-5, is SAVISQKPSRDICQRGTSLTIQCQVDSQVTMMFWYRQQPGQSLTLIATANQGSEATYESGFVIDKFPISRPNLTFSTLTVSNMSPEDSSIYLCSVEGQGPRGGQYFGPGTRLLVL.

This chain links TRBV7-9 with TRBJ1-2, with D maybe TRBD1 (5 bases). Germline V gene data show CDR1 as SEHNR and CDR2 as FQNEAQ (reference sequence). V was clipped by 0 bases and J by 6 bases, with 20 bases between them. The CDR3 sequence is 17 residues long. CDR3 in DNA: TGTGCCAGCAGCTTAGCGCGGGGCAGGGAAGCGAACGATGGCTACACCTTC. Translation: CASSLARGREANDGYTF.

The chain recombines TRBV12-3 or TRBV12-4 with TRBJ2-3, with D perhaps being TRBD1 or TRBD2 (5 bases each). Between the trimmed V and J ends, which lost 6 bases and 3 bases, there was a span of 13 bases. CDR3 size: 14 residues. The CDR3 sequence is CASRAWGSTDTQYF. Written as DNA, the CDR3 is TGTGCCAGCAGAGCGTGGGGGAGTACAGATACGCAGTATTTT.

In its sample, this clonotype was seen a few times. CDR3: CASSQEGTSKNIQYF. For the CDR3, the DNA is TGTGCCAGCAGCCAGGAAGGGACCAGCAAAAACATTCAGTACTTC. The chain has TRBV4-2 and TRBJ2-4; D is possibly TRBD1 or TRBD2 (5 bases each). Germline CDR1 LGHNA, CDR2 YNFKEQ. V was clipped by 3 bases and J by 3 bases, with 12 bases between them. The CDR3 totals 15 residues.

Only a few counts were recorded for this clonotype. This chain uses TRBV20-1 with TRBJ2-1; 8 bases map to TRBD2. V was clipped by 3 bases and J by 8 bases; unmatched bases: 9. This CDR3 has 14 amino acids. Germline V gene data show CDR1 as DFQATT and CDR2 as SNEGSKA (reference sequence). The CDR3 DNA is TGCAGTGCTAGCCAGCGGGAGACGGTCCATGAGCAGTTCTTC. It codes for CSASQRETVHEQFF.

This chain links TRBV9 with TRBJ2-6, with D unresolved. CDR1 and CDR2 from the germline V gene are SGDLS and YYNGEE. Between the trimmed V and J ends, which lost 1 base and 2 bases, there was a span of 13 bases. The CDR3 spans 17 residues. For the CDR3, the DNA is TGTGCCAGCAGCGTATCCCCCCCAAGAGCTGGGGCCAACGTCCTGACTTTC. Amino acids: CASSVSPPRAGANVLTF.

This clonotype has more than one count but fewer than ten. The rearrangement uses TRBV7-9 and TRBJ1-4; D unclear. The V gene's germline CDR1 is SEHNR and CDR2 FQNEAQ (reference sequence). Trimming pared 7 bases from V and 0 bases from J, leaving 15 bases between. This CDR3 is 16 amino acids long. The CDR3: CASNDGGPATNEKLFF. The CDR3 coding sequence is TGTGCCAGCAATGACGGAGGGCCCGCAACTAATGAAAAACTGTTTTTT.

This chain links TRBV3-1 with TRBJ1-1; D is unclear. Trimming shortened V by 6 bases and J by 4 bases, and 12 bases separated the two germline ends. The CDR3 length is 13 residues. From germline, CDR1 is LGHDT and CDR2 YNNKEL (reference sequence). This chain's CDR3 is CASSSSPGTEAFF. The DNA for the CDR3 is TGTGCCAGCAGTTCGAGCCCGGGCACTGAAGCTTTCTTT. Complete variable domain (other parts from reference TRBV3-1 and TRBJ1-1): DTAVSQTPKYLVTQMGNDKSIKCEQNLGHDTMYWYKQDSKKFLKIMFSYNNKELIINETVPNRFSPKSPDKAHLNLHINSLELGDSAVYFCASSSSPGTEAFFGQGTRLTVV.

The J gene is TRBJ2-3, the V gene TRBV20-1, with D uncertain. Trimming pared 0 bases from V and 4 bases from J, leaving 11 bases between. This CDR3 contains 14 residues. Germline V gene data show CDR1 as DFQATT and CDR2 as SNEGSKA (reference sequence). The CDR3 DNA sequence: TGCAGTGCTAGAGATGCGTGGGCCTCAGATACGCAGTATTTT. Protein product: CSARDAWASDTQYF.